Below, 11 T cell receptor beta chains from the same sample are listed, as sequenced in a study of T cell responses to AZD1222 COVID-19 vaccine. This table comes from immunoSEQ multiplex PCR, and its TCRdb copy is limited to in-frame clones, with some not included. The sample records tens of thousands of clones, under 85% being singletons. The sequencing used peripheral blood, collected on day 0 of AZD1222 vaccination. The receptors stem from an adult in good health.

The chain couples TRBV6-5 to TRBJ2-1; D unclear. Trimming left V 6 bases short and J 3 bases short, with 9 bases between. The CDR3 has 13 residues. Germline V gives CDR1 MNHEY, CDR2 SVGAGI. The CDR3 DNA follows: TGTGCCAGCAGCCCCGACGGCTACAATGAGCAGTTCTTC. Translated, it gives CASSPDGYNEQFF.

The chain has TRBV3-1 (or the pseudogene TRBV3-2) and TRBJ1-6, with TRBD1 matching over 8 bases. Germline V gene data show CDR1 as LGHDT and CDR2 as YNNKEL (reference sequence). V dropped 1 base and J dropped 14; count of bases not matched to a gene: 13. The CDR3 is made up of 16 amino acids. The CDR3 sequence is CASSQASGTGPSTLHF. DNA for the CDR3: TGTGCCAGCAGCCAAGCCTCCGGGACAGGACCCTCAACCCTCCACTTT.

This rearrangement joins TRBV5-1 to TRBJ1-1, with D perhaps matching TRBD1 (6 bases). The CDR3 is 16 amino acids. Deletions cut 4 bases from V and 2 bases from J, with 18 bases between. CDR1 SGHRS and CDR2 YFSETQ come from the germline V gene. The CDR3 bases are TGCGCCAGCAGCATAGGACAGCCCCGCGTTAACACTGAAGCTTTCTTT. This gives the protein CASSIGQPRVNTEAFF.

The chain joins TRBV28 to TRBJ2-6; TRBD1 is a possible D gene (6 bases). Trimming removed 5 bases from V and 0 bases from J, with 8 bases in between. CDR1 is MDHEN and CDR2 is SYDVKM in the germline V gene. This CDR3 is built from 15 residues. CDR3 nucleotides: TGTGCCAGCAGTAGACAGGTCTCTGGGGCCAACGTCCTGACTTTC. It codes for CASSRQVSGANVLTF.

CDR3 in DNA: TGTGCCAGCAGTGAAGGAACGCGGGACAGGCGTTTCACCGGGGAGCTGTTTTTT. Translating gives CASSEGTRDRRFTGELFF. The V gene is TRBV6-1, the J gene TRBJ2-2; TRBD1 agrees at 8 bases. The CDR3 length is 18 residues. The V gene end was trimmed by 1 base and the J gene end by 4 bases; junction bases not matched to a gene: 11. Germline V gives CDR1 MNHNS, CDR2 SASEGT.

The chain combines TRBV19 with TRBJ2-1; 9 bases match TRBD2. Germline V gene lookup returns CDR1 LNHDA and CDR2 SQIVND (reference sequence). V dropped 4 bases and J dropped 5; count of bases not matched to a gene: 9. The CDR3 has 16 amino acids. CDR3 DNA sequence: TGTGCCAGTAGTAAGACGTGGAGCGGGGGGCACAATGAGCAGTTCTTC. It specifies CASSKTWSGGHNEQFF.

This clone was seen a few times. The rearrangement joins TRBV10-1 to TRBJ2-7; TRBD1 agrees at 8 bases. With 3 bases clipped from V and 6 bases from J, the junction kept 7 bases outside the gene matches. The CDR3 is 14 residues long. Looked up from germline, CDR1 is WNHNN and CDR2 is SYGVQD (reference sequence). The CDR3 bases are TGCGCCAGCAGTGAATCCGGGACAGGCGGCGAGCAGTACTTC. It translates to CASSESGTGGEQYF.

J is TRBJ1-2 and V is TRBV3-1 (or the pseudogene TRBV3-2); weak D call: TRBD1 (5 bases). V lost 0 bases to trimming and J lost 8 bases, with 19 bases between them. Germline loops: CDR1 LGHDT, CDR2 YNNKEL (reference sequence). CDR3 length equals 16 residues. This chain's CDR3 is CASSQDWGGQGGGYTF. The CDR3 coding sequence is TGTGCCAGCAGCCAAGACTGGGGAGGGCAGGGAGGCGGCTACACCTTC.

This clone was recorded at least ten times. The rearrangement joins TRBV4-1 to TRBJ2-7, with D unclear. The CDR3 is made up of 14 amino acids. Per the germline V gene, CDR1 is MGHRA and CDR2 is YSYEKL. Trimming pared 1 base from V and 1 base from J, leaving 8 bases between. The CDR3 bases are TGCGCCAGCAGCCAAGCCGAGGTTTCCTACGAGCAGTACTTC. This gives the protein CASSQAEVSYEQYF.

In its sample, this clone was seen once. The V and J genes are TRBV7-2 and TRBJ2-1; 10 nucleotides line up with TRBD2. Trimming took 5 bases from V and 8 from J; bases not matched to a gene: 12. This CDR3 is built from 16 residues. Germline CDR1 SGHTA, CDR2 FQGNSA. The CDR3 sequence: CASSASSSGGAHEQFF. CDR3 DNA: TGTGCCAGCAGCGCCTCCTCCAGCGGGGGGGCCCATGAGCAGTTCTTC.

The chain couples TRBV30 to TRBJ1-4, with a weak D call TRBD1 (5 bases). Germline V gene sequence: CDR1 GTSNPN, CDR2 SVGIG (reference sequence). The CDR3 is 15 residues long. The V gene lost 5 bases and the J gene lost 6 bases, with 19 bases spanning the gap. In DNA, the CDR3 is TGTGCCTGGTCCCCAAGGGGCCCGGGAGATGAAAAACTGTTTTTT. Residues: CAWSPRGPGDEKLFF.